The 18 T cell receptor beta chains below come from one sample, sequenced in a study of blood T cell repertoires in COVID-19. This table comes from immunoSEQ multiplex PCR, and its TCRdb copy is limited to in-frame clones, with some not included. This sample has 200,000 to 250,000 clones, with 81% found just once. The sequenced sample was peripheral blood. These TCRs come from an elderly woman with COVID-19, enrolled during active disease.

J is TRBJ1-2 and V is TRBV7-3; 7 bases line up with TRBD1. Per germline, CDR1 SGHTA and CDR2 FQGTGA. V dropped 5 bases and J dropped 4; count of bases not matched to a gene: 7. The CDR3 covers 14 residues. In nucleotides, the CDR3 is TGTGCCAGCAGCCGTACAGGGGCCGGCTATGGCTACACCTTC. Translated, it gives CASSRTGAGYGYTF.

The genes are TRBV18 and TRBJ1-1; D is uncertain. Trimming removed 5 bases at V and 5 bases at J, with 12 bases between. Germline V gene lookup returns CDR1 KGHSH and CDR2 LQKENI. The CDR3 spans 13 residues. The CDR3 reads CASSMGVGTEAFF. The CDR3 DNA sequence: TGTGCCAGCTCAATGGGAGTAGGGACTGAAGCTTTCTTT.

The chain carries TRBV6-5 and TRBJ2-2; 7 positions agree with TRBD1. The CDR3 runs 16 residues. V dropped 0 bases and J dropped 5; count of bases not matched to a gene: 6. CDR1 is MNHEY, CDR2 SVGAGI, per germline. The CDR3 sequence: CASSYSHRGPTGELFF. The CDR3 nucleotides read TGTGCCAGCAGTTACTCGCACAGGGGCCCGACCGGGGAGCTGTTTTTT.

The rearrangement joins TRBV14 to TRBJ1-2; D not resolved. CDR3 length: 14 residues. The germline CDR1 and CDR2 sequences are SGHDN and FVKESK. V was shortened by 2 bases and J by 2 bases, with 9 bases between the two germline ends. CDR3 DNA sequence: TGTGCCAGCAGCCAAAGCGGCAGGAACTATGGCTACACCTTC. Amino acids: CASSQSGRNYGYTF. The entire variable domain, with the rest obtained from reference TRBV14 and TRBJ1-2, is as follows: EAGVTQFPSHSVIEKGQTVTLRCDPISGHDNLYWYRRVMGKEIKFLLHFVKESKQDESGMPNNRFLAERTGGTYSTLKVQPAELEDSGVYFCASSQSGRNYGYTFGSGTRLTVV.

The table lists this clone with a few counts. Here the CDR3 reads CASSSPGELFF. CDR3 coding DNA: TGTGCCAGCAGTTCTCCCGGGGAGCTGTTTTTT. The rearrangement links TRBV28 to TRBJ2-2; D is uncertain. Germline V gives CDR1 MDHEN, CDR2 SYDVKM. The CDR3 is 11 residues long. Trimming shortened V by 4 bases and J by 6 bases, and 3 bases separated the two germline ends.

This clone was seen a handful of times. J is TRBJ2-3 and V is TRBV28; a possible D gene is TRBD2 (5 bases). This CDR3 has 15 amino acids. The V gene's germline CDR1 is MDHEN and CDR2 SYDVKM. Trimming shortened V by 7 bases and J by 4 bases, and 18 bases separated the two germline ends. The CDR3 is CASNQRVSPADTQYF. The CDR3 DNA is TGTGCCAGCAATCAGAGGGTTTCCCCAGCAGATACGCAGTATTTT. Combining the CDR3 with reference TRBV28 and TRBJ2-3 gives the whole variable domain DVKVTQSSRYLVKRTGEKVFLECVQDMDHENMFWYRQDPGLGLRLIYFSYDVKMKEKGDIPEGYSVSREKKERFSLILESASTNQTSMYLCASNQRVSPADTQYFGPGTRLTVL.

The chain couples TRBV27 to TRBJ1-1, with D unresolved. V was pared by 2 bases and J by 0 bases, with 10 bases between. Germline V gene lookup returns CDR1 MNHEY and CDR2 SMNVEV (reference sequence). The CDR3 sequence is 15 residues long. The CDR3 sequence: CASSLDGFMNTEAFF. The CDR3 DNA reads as TGTGCCAGCAGTTTAGACGGGTTCATGAACACTGAAGCTTTCTTT.

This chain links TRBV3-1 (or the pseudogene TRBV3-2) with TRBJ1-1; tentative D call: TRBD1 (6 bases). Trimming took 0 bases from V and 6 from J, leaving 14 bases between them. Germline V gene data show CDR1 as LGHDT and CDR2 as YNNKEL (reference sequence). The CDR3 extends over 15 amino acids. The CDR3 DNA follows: TGTGCCAGCAGCCAAGAGCCGGGGGGGGCACCTGAAGCTTTCTTT. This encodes CASSQEPGGAPEAFF.

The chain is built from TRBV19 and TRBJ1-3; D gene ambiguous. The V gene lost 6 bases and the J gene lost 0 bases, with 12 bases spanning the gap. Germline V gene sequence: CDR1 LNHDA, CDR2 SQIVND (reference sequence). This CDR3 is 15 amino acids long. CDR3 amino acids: CASRVTADSGNTIYF. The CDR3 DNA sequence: TGTGCCAGTAGGGTTACAGCCGACTCTGGAAACACCATATATTTT. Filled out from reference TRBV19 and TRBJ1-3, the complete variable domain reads DGGITQSPKYLFRKEGQNVTLSCEQNLNHDAMYWYRQDPGQGLRLIYYSQIVNDFQKGDIAEGYSVSREKKESFPLTVTSAQKNPTAFYLCASRVTADSGNTIYFGEGSWLTVV.

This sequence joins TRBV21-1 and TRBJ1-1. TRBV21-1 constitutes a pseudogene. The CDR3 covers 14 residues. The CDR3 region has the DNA TGTGCCAGCAGCAGAGGAAGGAGTCGAGCTGAAGCTTTCTTT. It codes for CASSRGRSRAEAFF.

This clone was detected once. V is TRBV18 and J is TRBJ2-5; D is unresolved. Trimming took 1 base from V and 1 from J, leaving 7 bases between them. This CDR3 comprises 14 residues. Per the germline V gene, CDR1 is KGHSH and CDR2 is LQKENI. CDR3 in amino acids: CASSPQSVQETQYF. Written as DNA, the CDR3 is TGTGCCAGCTCACCACAGTCGGTCCAAGAGACCCAGTACTTC.

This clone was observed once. The CDR3 region is CASSLAGGRETQYF. The CDR3 DNA sequence: TGTGCCAGCAGTTTAGCGGGAGGACGAGAGACCCAGTACTTC. The chain carries TRBV9 and TRBJ2-5; 10 bases fit TRBD2. The CDR3 length is 14 residues. V shed 5 bases and J 4 bases; nucleotides not matched to a gene: 5. The germline V gene has CDR1 SGDLS and CDR2 YYNGEE.

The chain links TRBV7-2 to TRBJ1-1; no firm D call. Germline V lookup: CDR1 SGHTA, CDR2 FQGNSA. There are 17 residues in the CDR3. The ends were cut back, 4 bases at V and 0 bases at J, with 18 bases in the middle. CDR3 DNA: TGTGCCAGCAGCTCTCAGGTTCTGGCAACGATGAACACTGAAGCTTTCTTT. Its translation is CASSSQVLATMNTEAFF.

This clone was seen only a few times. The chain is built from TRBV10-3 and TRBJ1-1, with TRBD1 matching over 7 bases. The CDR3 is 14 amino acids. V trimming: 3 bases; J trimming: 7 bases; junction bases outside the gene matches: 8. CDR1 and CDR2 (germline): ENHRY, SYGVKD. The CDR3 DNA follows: TGTGCCATCAGTGACAGGGGGTCTGTGATTGAAGCTTTCTTT. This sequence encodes CAISDRGSVIEAFF.

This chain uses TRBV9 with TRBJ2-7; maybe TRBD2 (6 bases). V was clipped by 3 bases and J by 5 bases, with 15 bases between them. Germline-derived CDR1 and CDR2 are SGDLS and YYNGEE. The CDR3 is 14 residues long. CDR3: CASSAQRAGHEQYF. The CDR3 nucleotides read TGTGCCAGCAGCGCGCAGCGGGCCGGCCACGAGCAGTACTTC.

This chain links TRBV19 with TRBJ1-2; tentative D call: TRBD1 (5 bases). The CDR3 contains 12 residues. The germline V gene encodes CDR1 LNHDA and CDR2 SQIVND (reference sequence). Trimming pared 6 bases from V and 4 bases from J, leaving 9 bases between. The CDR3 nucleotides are TGTGCCAGTAGAGACAGCTTCTATGGCTACACCTTC. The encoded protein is CASRDSFYGYTF.

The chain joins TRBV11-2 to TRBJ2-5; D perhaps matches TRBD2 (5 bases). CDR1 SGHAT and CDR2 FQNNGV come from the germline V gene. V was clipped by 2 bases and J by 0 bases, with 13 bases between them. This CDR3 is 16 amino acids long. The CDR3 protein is CASSLNSLVYQETQYF. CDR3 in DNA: TGTGCCAGCAGCTTAAACTCACTAGTCTACCAAGAGACCCAGTACTTC.

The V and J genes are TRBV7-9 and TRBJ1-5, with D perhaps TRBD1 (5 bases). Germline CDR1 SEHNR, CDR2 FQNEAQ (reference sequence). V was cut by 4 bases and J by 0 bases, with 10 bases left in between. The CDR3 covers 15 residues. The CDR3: CASSYSGNSNQPQHF. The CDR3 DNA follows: TGTGCCAGCAGCTACTCAGGGAATAGCAATCAGCCCCAGCATTTT.